Here is one TCR beta chain with its context. cDNA came from roughly 0.53 to 1 ug RNA primed by random hexamers. By means of immunoSEQ multiplex PCR, TCR beta CDR3 spanning 54 Vbeta and 13 Jbeta underwent amplification. One entry per CDR3 protein results from TCRdb running MiXCR on the immunoSEQ multiplex PCR reads. The sample records roughly 110,000 distinct CDR3 sequences, about 93% being singletons. This specimen comes from a study of CD8 T cells in Susac syndrome. Age- and sex-matched healthy donors served as the control group. This receptor was obtained from a human donor in good health. The source material was CD4+ T cells from PBMCs.

The CDR3 DNA reads as TGTGCCAGCAGCTTAGGTATGGCAGGGGTCGAGCAGTACTTC. This gives the protein CASSLGMAGVEQYF. The V and J genes are TRBV11-2 and TRBJ2-7; the D gene is possibly TRBD1 (6 bases). Germline V gene sequence: CDR1 SGHAT, CDR2 FQNNGV. Between the trimmed V and J ends, which lost 1 base and 6 bases, there was a span of 13 bases. The CDR3 is made up of 14 amino acids.